These 27 T cell receptor beta chains originate from one sample sequenced in a study of CD8+CD57+ T cells in acquired aplastic anemia. Researchers used genomic DNA as the template to profile TCR beta VDJ and CDR3. MiXCR was run by TCRdb on the reads, yielding one entry per CDR3 protein. This sample has under 250,000 distinct CDR3 sequences, with around 45% found just once. All sequencing subjects had displayed CD8+CD57+ cell expansion on flow cytometry. The sample consisted of sorted CD4+, CD8+, or CD8+CD57+ T cells (not recorded which) from PBMCs. The source of these receptors is a human donor with aplastic anemia.

The rearrangement uses TRBV6-4 and TRBJ2-3; TRBD2 might be the D (6 bases). This CDR3 region has 15 residues. V lost 5 bases and J lost 3, with 15 bases in between. The V gene's germline CDR1 is MRHNA and CDR2 SNTAGT. This CDR3 is CASSSGTHATDTQYF. CDR3 coding DNA: TGTGCCAGCAGTTCGGGGACTCACGCGACAGATACGCAGTATTTT.

This clonotype was found many times. This chain uses TRBV2 with TRBJ1-5; 7 positions agree with TRBD1. This CDR3 spans 15 amino acids. Losses at the gene ends were 6 bases for V and 4 bases for J; bases not matched to a gene: 9. Germline V gene sequence: CDR1 SNHLY, CDR2 FYNNEI. CDR3 DNA: TGTGCCAGCAGCGCACCAGGGGGTGGTAATCAGCCCCAGCATTTT. This sequence encodes CASSAPGGGNQPQHF.

This CDR3 reads CASSLGTSGSEQYV. The CDR3 nucleotides are TGCGCCAGCAGCTTGGGGACTAGCGGGAGCGAGCAGTACGTC. The rearrangement joins TRBV7-3 to TRBJ2-7; 14 bases map to TRBD2. Per the germline V gene, CDR1 is SGHTA and CDR2 is FQGTGA. CDR3 length: 14 amino acids.

This clonotype has at least ten counts. The chain has TRBV30 and TRBJ2-1; D not resolved. Trimming took off 8 bases at V and 5 bases at J, with 4 bases between the two ends. This CDR3 region has 9 residues. CDR1 and CDR2 (germline): GTSNPN, SVGIG (reference sequence). CDR3 coding DNA: TGTGCCACAGACAATGAGCAGTTCTTC. This gives the protein CATDNEQFF.

V and J are TRBV7-3 and TRBJ2-1; 7 positions match TRBD2. Trimming at V came to 5 bases and at J to 6 bases, leaving 13 bases not matched to a gene. Per germline, CDR1 SGHTA and CDR2 FQGTGA. CDR3 length: 16 residues. The CDR3 loop is CASSPGFAGVGNEQFF. The CDR3, as DNA: TGTGCCAGCAGCCCTGGCTTTGCGGGAGTAGGCAATGAGCAGTTCTTC.

This clonotype was counted ten times or more. V usage is TRBV7-2 and J usage is TRBJ2-7; D unclear. CDR1 SGHTA and CDR2 FQGNSA come from the germline V gene. CDR3 size: 14 residues. Trimming removed 4 bases from V and 4 bases from J, with 14 bases in between. The DNA for the CDR3 is TGTGCCAGCAGCTACCCGAGCGTTAGGTACGAGCAGTACTTC. This gives the protein CASSYPSVRYEQYF.

This clonotype was seen a few times. With a much larger clone just one base away, this may be a read error. The rearrangement joins TRBV9 to TRBJ2-7; D is uncertain. The germline V gene has CDR1 SGDLS and CDR2 YYNGEE. The CDR3 loop spans 14 amino acids. V was cut by 4 bases and J by 5 bases, with 16 bases left in between. DNA for the CDR3: TGTGCCAGCAGCTTAAGGTCGGACCGGGACGAGCAGTACTTC. Translated, it gives CASSLRSDRDEQYF. Together with reference TRBV9 and TRBJ2-7, the CDR3 gives the full variable domain: DSGVTQTPKHLITATGQRVTLRCSPRSGDLSVYWYQQSLDQGLQFLIQYYNGEERAKGNILERFSAQQFPDLHSELNLSSLELGDSALYFCASSLRSDRDEQYFGPGTRLTVT.

This clonotype has a count of ten or more. V and J are TRBV19 and TRBJ2-1; D gene ambiguous. Trimming pared 5 bases from V and 4 bases from J, leaving 6 bases between. In germline, CDR1 is LNHDA, CDR2 SQIVND (reference sequence). The CDR3 is 12 residues long. The CDR3, as DNA: TGTGCCAGTAGTTTCGGGTACAATGAGCAGTTCTTC. Translated: CASSFGYNEQFF. The whole variable domain, remainder taken from reference TRBV19 and TRBJ2-1, is DGGITQSPKYLFRKEGQNVTLSCEQNLNHDAMYWYRQDPGQGLRLIYYSQIVNDFQKGDIAEGYSVSREKKESFPLTVTSAQKNPTAFYLCASSFGYNEQFFGPGTRLTVL.

Concerning this clonotype itself: A much larger clone sits a single nucleotide away, making a read error possible. The chain has TRBV9 and TRBJ2-1; 10 bases line up with TRBD2. The CDR3 consists of 15 residues. The V and J ends lost 5 bases and 7 bases, in that order; junction bases with no gene match: 9. The germline CDR1 and CDR2 sequences are SGDLS and YYNGEE. This CDR3 is CASSASGGAQNEQFF. The DNA for the CDR3 is TGTGCCAGCAGTGCTAGCGGGGGAGCTCAAAATGAGCAGTTCTTC.

This clonotype appeared once. The gene calls are TRBV11-2 and TRBJ2-7, with D perhaps TRBD2 (5 bases). Per the germline V gene, CDR1 is SGHAT and CDR2 is FQNNGV. V lost 1 base to trimming and J lost 4 bases, with 8 bases between them. This CDR3 is 13 amino acids long. The CDR3 region has the DNA TGTGCCAGCAGCTTAGCCCGGGGTTACGAGCAGTACGTC. Its translation is CASSLARGYEQYV.

This clonotype was observed a few times. A much larger clone lies a single base off, so this may be a read error. This chain connects TRBV11-2 to TRBJ2-1; D call uncertain. Germline CDR1 is SGHAT and CDR2 is FQNNGV. The CDR3 loop spans 16 amino acids. CDR3 in amino acids: CASSLRPAGIYNEQSF. The CDR3 nucleotides read TGTGCCAGCAGTCTAAGGCCAGCTGGAATATACAATGAGCAGTCCTTC.

This clonotype came up many times. The CDR3 spells CASSGGRDRVADTQYF. In DNA form, the CDR3 reads TGTGCCAGCAGTGGAGGCCGGGACAGGGTTGCAGATACGCAGTATTTT. V gene TRBV2 combines with J gene TRBJ2-3; 9 bases map to TRBD1. CDR1 is SNHLY, CDR2 FYNNEI, per germline. This CDR3 has 16 amino acids. The V and J ends lost 4 bases and 4 bases, in that order; junction bases with no gene match: 9.

In this sample, this clonotype turned up many times. This chain uses TRBV9 with TRBJ2-7, with D perhaps matching TRBD1 (5 bases). The ends were cut back, 1 base at V and 0 bases at J, with 14 bases in the middle. The CDR3 sequence is 16 residues long. From germline, CDR1 is SGDLS and CDR2 YYNGEE. CDR3 region: CASSVSRQSSSYEQYF. The CDR3 DNA reads TGTGCCAGCAGCGTATCGCGACAGTCCTCCTCCTACGAGCAGTACTTC.

This clonotype came up many times. The chain carries TRBV12-3 or TRBV12-4 and TRBJ1-1; D gene uncertain. This CDR3 is 15 amino acids long. V lost 6 bases to trimming and J lost 4 bases, with 18 bases between them. CDR3 in amino acids: CASSFRAPLGTEAFF. In DNA form, the CDR3 reads TGTGCCAGCAGCTTCCGGGCCCCATTGGGCACTGAAGCTTTCTTT.

V is TRBV4-1 and J is TRBJ2-7; 7 nucleotides agree with TRBD1. V was pared by 1 base and J by 3 bases, with 12 bases of the junction left unmatched. Germline CDR1 reads MGHRA; CDR2 reads YSYEKL. CDR3 length equals 17 residues. CDR3 residues: CASSQVWVKDRYYEQYF. The CDR3 DNA reads as TGCGCCAGCAGCCAAGTTTGGGTTAAGGACAGGTACTACGAGCAGTACTTC.

This clonotype has a handful of counts. The CDR3 region has the DNA TGTGCCAGCAGTTTAAGGGACAGAGCCAATGAGCAGTTCTTC. It is translated as CASSLRDRANEQFF. The chain employs TRBV27 and TRBJ2-1; 7 bases are shared with TRBD1. V gave up 2 bases and J gave up 6 bases; unmatched junction bases: 4. Germline V gives CDR1 MNHEY, CDR2 SMNVEV (reference sequence). This CDR3 comprises 14 residues.

This clonotype occurred once. A junction end diverges from the germline sequence, so it may reflect a read error. The gene calls are TRBV4-3 and TRBJ2-5; no firm D call. CDR1 LGHNA and CDR2 YSLEER come from the germline V gene. The CDR3 has 10 residues. The CDR3: CASSQESQYF. The CDR3 DNA is TGCGCCAGCAGCCAAGAGAGCCAGTACTTC.

The rearrangement links TRBV15 to TRBJ2-5; a weak D match, TRBD1 (5 bases). Germline CDR1 LNHNV, CDR2 YYDKDF (reference sequence). The CDR3 is made up of 13 amino acids. V was trimmed by 3 bases and J by 4 bases, leaving 9 bases between them. The chain's CDR3 is CATSSDSTETQYF. CDR3 bases: TGTGCCACCAGCAGTGACAGCACAGAGACCCAGTACTTC. The full variable domain, its missing parts supplied by reference TRBV15 and TRBJ2-5, is DAMVIQNPRYQVTQFGKPVTLSCSQTLNHNVMYWYQQKSSQAPKLLFHYYDKDFNNEADTPDNFQSRRPNTSFCFLDIRSPGLGDTAMYLCATSSDSTETQYFGPGTRLLVL.

In DNA form, the CDR3 reads TGTGCCAGCAGTGTGACAGGGTTGAACACTGAAGCTTTCTTT. It yields the protein CASSVTGLNTEAFF. The chain employs TRBV28 and TRBJ1-1; 7 nucleotides align to TRBD1. Unmatched junction bases numbered 3, after V lost 5 bases and J lost 0 bases. CDR3 length: 14 amino acids. The germline V gene has CDR1 MDHEN and CDR2 SYDVKM. Variable domain in full (rest from reference TRBV28 and TRBJ1-1): DVKVTQSSRYLVKRTGEKVFLECVQDMDHENMFWYRQDPGLGLRLIYFSYDVKMKEKGDIPEGYSVSREKKERFSLILESASTNQTSMYLCASSVTGLNTEAFFGQGTRLTVV.

Concerning this clonotype: Compared with germline, one end of the junction differs, possibly owing to a read error. The rearrangement uses TRBV7-9 and TRBJ1-6, with D hard to call. This CDR3 has 16 amino acids. From germline, CDR1 is SEHNR and CDR2 FQNEAQ (reference sequence). The chain's CDR3 is CASSQVRGGYNPPLHF. CDR3 bases: TGTGCCAGCAGCCAAGTACGGGGAGGGTATAATCCACCCCTCCACTTT.

The V gene is TRBV29-1, the J gene TRBJ1-1; D possibly corresponds to TRBD1 (5 bases). Per the germline V gene, CDR1 is SQVTM and CDR2 is ANQGSEA. V was clipped by 8 bases and J by 10 bases, with 20 bases between them. The CDR3 is made up of 12 amino acids. The CDR3 DNA reads TGCAGCCCTCCCGGGGCCCGACGAAGAGCTTTCTTT. Translating it yields CSPPGARRRAFF.

The chain is built from TRBV7-6 and TRBJ2-2; tentative D call: TRBD2 (6 bases). The V end was cut by 5 bases, the J end by 2 bases, with 18 bases between. The length of the CDR3 is 17 residues. CDR1 SGHVS and CDR2 FNYEAQ come from the germline V gene. This CDR3 reads CASSALTGTANTGELFF. CDR3 sequence (DNA): TGTGCCAGCAGCGCTCTCACCGGGACTGCTAACACCGGGGAGCTGTTTTTT.

This clonotype was seen repeatedly, ten times or more. The CDR3 sequence is CASRTGVREQYF. The CDR3 region has the DNA TGTGCCAGCAGAACGGGGGTACGCGAGCAGTACTTC. The chain has TRBV5-6 and TRBJ2-7; a possible D gene is TRBD2 (6 bases). Germline values: CDR1 SGHDT, CDR2 YYEEEE. This CDR3 contains 12 residues. The V end lost 5 bases, the J end lost 6 bases, and 12 bases lay between the germline ends. The full variable domain, in which reference TRBV5-6 and TRBJ2-7 provide the parts outside the CDR3, is DAGVTQSPTHLIKTRGQQVTLRCSPKSGHDTVSWYQQALGQGPQFIFQYYEEEERQRGNFPDRFSGHQFPNYSSELNVNALLLGDSALYLCASRTGVREQYFGPGTRLTVT.

In its sample, this clonotype was seen a few times. Since a much larger clone is just one base distant, this may be a read error. The chain links TRBV7-9 to TRBJ1-6; D ambiguous. The CDR3 runs to 15 residues. Germline CDR1 is SEHNR and CDR2 is FQNEAQ (reference sequence). CDR3: CASSFLSSYNSPLRF. The CDR3 DNA reads as TGTGCCAGCAGCTTCCTCAGCTCCTATAATTCACCCCTCCGCTTT. Full variable domain (rest looked up from reference TRBV7-9 and TRBJ1-6): DTGVSQNPRHKITKRGQNVTFRCDPISEHNRLYWYRQTLGQGPEFLTYFQNEAQLEKSRLLSDRFSAERPKGSFSTLEIQRTEQGDSAMYLCASSFLSSYNSPLRFGNGTRLTVT.

This clonotype came up many times. The rearrangement uses TRBV4-1 and TRBJ1-6; D is unclear. From germline, CDR1 is MGHRA and CDR2 YSYEKL. The CDR3 is 14 residues long. V lost 0 bases to trimming and J lost 6 bases, with 6 bases between them. CDR3 residues: CASSQEWANSPLHF. Here the CDR3 DNA reads TGCGCCAGCAGCCAAGAGTGGGCTAATTCACCCCTCCACTTT.

The chain recombines TRBV10-3 with TRBJ2-2; 10 bases line up with TRBD2. The trim removed 5 bases at V and 0 bases at J, leaving 3 bases unmatched. From germline, CDR1 is ENHRY and CDR2 SYGVKD. The CDR3 spans 16 residues. CDR3 DNA sequence: TGTGCCATCAGTTGGACTAGCGGAGCGAACACCGGGGAGCTGTTTTTT. It encodes CAISWTSGANTGELFF.

This clonotype was seen many times. The gene calls are TRBV4-2 and TRBJ2-7; no firm D call. This CDR3 contains 14 residues. Germline assignment: CDR1 LGHNA and CDR2 YNFKEQ. Trimming left V 0 bases short and J 3 bases short, with 9 bases between. This CDR3 is CASSQEDFGYEQYF. The CDR3 bases are TGTGCCAGCAGCCAAGAAGATTTCGGCTACGAGCAGTACTTC.